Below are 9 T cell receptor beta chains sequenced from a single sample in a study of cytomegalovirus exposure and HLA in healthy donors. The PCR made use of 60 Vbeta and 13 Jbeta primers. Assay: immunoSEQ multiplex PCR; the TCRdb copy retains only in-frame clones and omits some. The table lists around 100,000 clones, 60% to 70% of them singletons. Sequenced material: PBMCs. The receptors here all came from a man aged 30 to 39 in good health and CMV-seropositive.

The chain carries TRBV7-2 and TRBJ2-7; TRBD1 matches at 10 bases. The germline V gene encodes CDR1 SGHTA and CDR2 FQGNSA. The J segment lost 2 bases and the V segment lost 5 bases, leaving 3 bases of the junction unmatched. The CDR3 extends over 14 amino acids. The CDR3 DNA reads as TGTGCCAGCAGCAGAGACAGGGGGCCCTACGAGCAGTACTTC. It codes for CASSRDRGPYEQYF.

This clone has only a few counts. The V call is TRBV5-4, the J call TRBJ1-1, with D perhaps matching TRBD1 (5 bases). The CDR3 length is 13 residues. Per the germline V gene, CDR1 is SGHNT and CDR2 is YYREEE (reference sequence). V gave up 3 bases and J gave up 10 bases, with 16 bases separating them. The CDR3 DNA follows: TGTGCCAGCAGCTCAGCAGGGAGGTTAGTAGCTTTCTTT. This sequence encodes CASSSAGRLVAFF.

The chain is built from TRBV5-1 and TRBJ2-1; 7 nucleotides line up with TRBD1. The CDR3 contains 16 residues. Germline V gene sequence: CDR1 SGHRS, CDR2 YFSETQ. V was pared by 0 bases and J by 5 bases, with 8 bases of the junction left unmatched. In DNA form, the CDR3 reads TGCGCCAGCAGCTTGGGGGACAGCCTGGGGGACAATGAGCAGTTCTTC. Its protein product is CASSLGDSLGDNEQFF.

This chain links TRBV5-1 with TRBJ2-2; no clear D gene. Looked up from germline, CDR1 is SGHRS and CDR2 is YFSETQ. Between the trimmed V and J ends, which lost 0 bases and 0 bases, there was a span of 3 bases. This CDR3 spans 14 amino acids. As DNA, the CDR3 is TGCGCCAGCAGCTTGGGGCCGAACACCGGGGAGCTGTTTTTT. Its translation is CASSLGPNTGELFF. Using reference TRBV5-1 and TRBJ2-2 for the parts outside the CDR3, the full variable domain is KAGVTQTPRYLIKTRGQQVTLSCSPISGHRSVSWYQQTPGQGLQFLFEYFSETQRNKGNFPGRFSGRQFSNSRSEMNVSTLELGDSALYLCASSLGPNTGELFFGEGSRLTVL.

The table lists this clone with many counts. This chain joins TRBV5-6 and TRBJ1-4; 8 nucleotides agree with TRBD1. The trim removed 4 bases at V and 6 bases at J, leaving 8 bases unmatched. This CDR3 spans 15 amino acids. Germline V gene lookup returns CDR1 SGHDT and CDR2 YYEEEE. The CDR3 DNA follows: TGTGCCAGCAGCGTTACAGGGGGAATTTATGAAAAACTGTTTTTT. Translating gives CASSVTGGIYEKLFF.

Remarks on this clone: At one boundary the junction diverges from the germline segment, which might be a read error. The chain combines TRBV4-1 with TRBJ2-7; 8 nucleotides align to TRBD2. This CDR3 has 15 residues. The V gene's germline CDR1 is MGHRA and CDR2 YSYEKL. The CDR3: CASSLAGGRTYEQHF. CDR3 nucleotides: TGCGCCAGCAGCCTTGCGGGGGGCAGGACCTACGAGCAGCACTTC.

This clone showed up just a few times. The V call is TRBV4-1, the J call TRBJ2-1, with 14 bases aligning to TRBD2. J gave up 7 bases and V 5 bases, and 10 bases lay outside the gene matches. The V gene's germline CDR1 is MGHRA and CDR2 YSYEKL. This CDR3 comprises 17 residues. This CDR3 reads CASSTGTSGGIGNEQFF. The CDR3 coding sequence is TGCGCCAGCAGCACAGGGACTAGCGGGGGCATCGGGAATGAGCAGTTCTTC.

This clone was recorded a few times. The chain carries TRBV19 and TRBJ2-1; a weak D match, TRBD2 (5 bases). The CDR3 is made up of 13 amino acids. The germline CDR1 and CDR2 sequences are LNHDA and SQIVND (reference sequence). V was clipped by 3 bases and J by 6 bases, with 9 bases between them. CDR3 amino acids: CASSIGVVNEQFF. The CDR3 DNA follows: TGTGCCAGTAGTATCGGGGTGGTCAATGAGCAGTTCTTC.

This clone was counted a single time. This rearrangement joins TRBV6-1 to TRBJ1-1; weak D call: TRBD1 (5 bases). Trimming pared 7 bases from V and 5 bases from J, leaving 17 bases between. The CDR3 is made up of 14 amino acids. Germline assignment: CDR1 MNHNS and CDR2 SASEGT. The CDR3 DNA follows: TGTGCCAGCATCCTGACAGAGTCCCTTACTGAAGCTTTCTTT. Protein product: CASILTESLTEAFF.